This entry describes one T cell receptor beta chain. The antigen this receptor binds is unknown. No much larger clone is present one base from it, and per-base qualities are unavailable. TCR beta CDR3 regions were amplified from genomic DNA with the immunoSEQ v3 hsTCRB kit using bias-controlled multiplex PCR. An Illumina NextSeq 500 was used to sequence the TCR libraries, reaching approximately 2 million read pairs at survey level or about 4.5-6 million at deep level. Under the source paper's analysis protocol: V, D and J genes were assigned, non-productive sequences were removed, and clonality was reported by immunoSEQ Analyzer software. To compare repertoires between infused TIL and blood, productive Simpson clonality was used along with the Morisita overlap index of productive TRB rearrangements. TCRdb obtained this table from immuneACCESS and retained in-frame rearrangements with V and J assigned. These tables miss some clones; where compared with another copy, unresolved V genes account for less than half of the shortfall, and the remainder is unexplained. V, J and clone size are those of that table, while D and trimming were read from the DNA. Across this sample there are over 25,000 clones, with approximately 77% seen only once. The biggest ten clones account for 7% to 9% of the sample.

Including the terminal cysteine and phenylalanine, the CDR3 comprises 12 residues. The CDR3 DNA has 36 bases and is translated from base 1. V sheds 4 bases and J sheds 6 bases, leaving 7 bases between their ends. Reading the germline V gene (reference sequence) gives CDR1 SGHNT and CDR2 YYREEE. According to the study, the label for this sample's time point signals: pre-treatment sample, taken before nivolumab and TIL therapy. Excised metastases, mostly pleural nodules or supraclavicular lymph nodes, were used as baseline tumor samples and were taken from the same resection from which TIL were grown. Tumors were harvested before any PD-1/PD-L1 blockade; patients then received nivolumab, and those progressing received lymphodepletion, expanded TIL infusion and IL-2. Between late 2017 and early 2020, a dual-center phase I trial enrolled adults who had stage 4 NSCLC. The samples were drawn from an open-label, single-arm phase I trial testing tumor-infiltrating lymphocyte therapy combined with nivolumab in advanced non-small cell lung cancer. Parts of each resected tumor were snap-frozen in liquid nitrogen and kept at -80 degrees C. Tumor regions of interest were selected on H&E sections using laser-capture macrodissection, ground into approximately 15 mg aliquots, and extracted using Qiagen Allprep kits.

The data stem from a study of TIL therapy for anti-PD-1-resistant metastatic lung cancer (dated by TCRdb to the early 2020s). Background on the whole study: A median age of approximately 50 years (range roughly 38-75) and a median tumor PD-L1 proportion score of 6% were recorded among enrolled patients. Most of the cohort had lung adenocarcinoma, several tumors were EGFR-mutant and two were ALK-rearranged, and half of the patients were current or former smokers. Across the cohort, whole-exome sequencing showed a median non-synonymous tumor mutation burden of about 1.5 mutations per megabase. Clonotypes were tracked across tumor, expanded TIL product and serial blood samples by T cell receptor beta sequencing of tumor and peripheral blood.

General conclusions and limits of the study: Because the cohort was highly selected, with more treatment-naive, never-smoker and oncogene-addicted patients than is typical, generalizability is limited. The study protocol defined all tumor marker inferences as exploratory. Compared with baseline intratumoral T cells, expanded TIL cultures were more clonal and less diverse (median clonality around 6% vs 30%, p < 0.0001). TIL culture showed high clonal turnover, with many enriched product clones undetected in the baseline tumor, suggesting clonal contraction rather than faithful expansion.

The chain links TRBV5-4 with TRBJ2-2; the D gene remains uncertain. This receptor was obtained from a person between 25 and 79 years old with non-small cell lung cancer. The source material was tumor tissue, sampled at baseline. The bases are TGTGCCAGCAGCCGATATTCCGGGGAGCTGTTTTTT. It codes for CASSRYSGELFF.